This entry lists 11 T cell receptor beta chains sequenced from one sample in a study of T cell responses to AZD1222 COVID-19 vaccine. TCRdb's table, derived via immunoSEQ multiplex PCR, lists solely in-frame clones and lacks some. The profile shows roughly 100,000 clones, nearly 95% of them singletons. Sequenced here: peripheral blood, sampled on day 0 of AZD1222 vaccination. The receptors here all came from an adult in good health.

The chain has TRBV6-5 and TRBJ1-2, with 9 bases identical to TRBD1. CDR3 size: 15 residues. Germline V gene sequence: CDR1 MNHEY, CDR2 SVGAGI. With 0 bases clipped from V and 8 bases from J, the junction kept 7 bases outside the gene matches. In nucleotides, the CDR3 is TGTGCCAGCAGTTACTCACCTGGGACAGGGTCCGGCTACACCTTC. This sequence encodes CASSYSPGTGSGYTF.

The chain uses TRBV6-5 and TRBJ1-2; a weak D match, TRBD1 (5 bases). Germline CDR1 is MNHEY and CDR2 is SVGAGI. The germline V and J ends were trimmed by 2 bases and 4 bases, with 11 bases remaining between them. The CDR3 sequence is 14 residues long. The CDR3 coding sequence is TGTGCCAGCAGTTACCCCCCCGACAGCTATGGCTACACCTTC. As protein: CASSYPPDSYGYTF.

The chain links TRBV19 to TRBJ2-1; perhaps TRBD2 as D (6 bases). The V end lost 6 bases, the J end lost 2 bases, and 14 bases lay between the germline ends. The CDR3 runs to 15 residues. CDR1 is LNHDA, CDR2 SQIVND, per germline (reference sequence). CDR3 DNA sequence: TGTGCCAGTAGATCGGAAGGCGGGACCTACAATGAGCAGTTCTTC. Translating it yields CASRSEGGTYNEQFF.

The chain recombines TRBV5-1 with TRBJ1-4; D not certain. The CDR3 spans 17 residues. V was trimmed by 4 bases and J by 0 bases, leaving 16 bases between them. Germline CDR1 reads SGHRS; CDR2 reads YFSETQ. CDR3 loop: CASSPKPGPTTNEKLFF. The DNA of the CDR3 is TGCGCCAGCAGCCCAAAGCCTGGGCCCACAACTAATGAAAAACTGTTTTTT.

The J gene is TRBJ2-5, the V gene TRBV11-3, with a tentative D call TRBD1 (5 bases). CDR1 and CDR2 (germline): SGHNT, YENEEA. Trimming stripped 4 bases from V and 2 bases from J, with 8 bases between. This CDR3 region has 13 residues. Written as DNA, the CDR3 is TGTGCCAGCAGCTGGGGCGTACAAGAGACCCAGTACTTC. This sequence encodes CASSWGVQETQYF. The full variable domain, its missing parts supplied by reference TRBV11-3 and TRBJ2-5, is EAGVVQSPRYKIIEKKQPVAFWCNPISGHNTLYWYLQNLGQGPELLIRYENEEAVDDSQLPKDRFSAERLKGVDSTLKIQPAELGDSAVYLCASSWGVQETQYFGPGTRLLVL.

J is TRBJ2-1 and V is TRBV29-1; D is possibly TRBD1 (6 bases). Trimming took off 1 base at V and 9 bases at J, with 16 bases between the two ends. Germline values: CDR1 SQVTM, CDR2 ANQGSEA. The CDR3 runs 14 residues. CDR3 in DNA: TGCAGCGTTGAAGGGCAGGGGATAAGAATTGAGCAGTTCTTC. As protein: CSVEGQGIRIEQFF.

The DNA for the CDR3 is TGTGCCAGCAGCTTTTTAAGCGGCTACACCTTC. This codes for CASSFLSGYTF. The chain employs TRBV7-2 and TRBJ1-2, with D hard to call. V was cut by 3 bases and J by 8 bases, with 7 bases left in between. Per germline, CDR1 SGHTA and CDR2 FQGNSA. This CDR3 is 11 amino acids long.

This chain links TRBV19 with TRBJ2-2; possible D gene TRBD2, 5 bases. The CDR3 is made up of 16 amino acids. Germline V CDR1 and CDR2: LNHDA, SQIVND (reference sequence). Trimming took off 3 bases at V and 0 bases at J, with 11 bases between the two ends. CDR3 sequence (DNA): TGTGCCAGTAGTATGAGGACTCGATCGAACACCGGGGAGCTGTTTTTT. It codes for CASSMRTRSNTGELFF.

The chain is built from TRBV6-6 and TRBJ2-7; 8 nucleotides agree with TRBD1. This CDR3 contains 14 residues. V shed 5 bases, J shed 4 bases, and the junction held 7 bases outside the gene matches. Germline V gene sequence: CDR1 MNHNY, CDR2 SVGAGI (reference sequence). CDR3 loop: CASSRSGQAYEQYF. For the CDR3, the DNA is TGTGCCAGCAGTCGATCGGGACAGGCTTACGAGCAGTACTTC.

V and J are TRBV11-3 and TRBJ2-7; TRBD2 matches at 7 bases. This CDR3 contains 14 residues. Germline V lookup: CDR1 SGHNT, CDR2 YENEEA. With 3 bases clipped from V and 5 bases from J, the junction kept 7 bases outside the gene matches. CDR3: CASSFGGRGNEQYF. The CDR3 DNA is TGTGCCAGCAGCTTCGGCGGGAGAGGCAACGAGCAGTACTTC.

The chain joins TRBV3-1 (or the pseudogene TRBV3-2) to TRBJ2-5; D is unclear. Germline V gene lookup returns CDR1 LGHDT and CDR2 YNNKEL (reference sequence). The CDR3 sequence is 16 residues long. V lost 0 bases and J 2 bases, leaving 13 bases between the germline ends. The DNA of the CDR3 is TGTGCCAGCAGCCAAGACCGGCAGGTCGAACAAGAGACCCAGTACTTC. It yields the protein CASSQDRQVEQETQYF.